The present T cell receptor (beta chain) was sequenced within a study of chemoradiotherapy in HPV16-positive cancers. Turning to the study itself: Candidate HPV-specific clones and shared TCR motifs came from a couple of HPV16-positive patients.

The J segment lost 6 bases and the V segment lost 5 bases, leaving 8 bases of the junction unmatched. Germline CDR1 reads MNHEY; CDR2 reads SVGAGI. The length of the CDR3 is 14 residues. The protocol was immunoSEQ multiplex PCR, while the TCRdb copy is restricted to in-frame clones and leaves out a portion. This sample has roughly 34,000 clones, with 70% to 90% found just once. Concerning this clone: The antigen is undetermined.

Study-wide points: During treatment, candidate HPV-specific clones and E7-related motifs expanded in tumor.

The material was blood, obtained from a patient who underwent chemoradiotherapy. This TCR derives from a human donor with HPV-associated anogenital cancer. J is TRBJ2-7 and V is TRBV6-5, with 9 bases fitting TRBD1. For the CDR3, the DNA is TGTGCCAGCAGTCTGGGACAGGGCCGGTTCGAGCAGTACTTC. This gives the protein CASSLGQGRFEQYF.